The T cell receptor beta chain under discussion was sequenced for a study of regulatory T cells in long-lasting Graves disease. Trimming cost V 5 bases and J 2 bases, with 15 bases left between them. The CDR3 runs to 15 residues. Indicated time point: newly diagnosed GD, antithyroid drugs for less than 3 months. The TCR library was made from RNA extracted from PBMCs. EDTA tubes were used for drawing around 9 milliliters of peripheral blood. Construction of the TCR beta libraries employed iRepertoire HTBI primers in conjunction with Arm-PCR of CDR3 regions. Each CDR3 protein gets one entry after TCRdb re-called the multiplex PCR reads with MiXCR. This repertoire shows 350,000 to 450,000 distinct CDR3 sequences, roughly 15% found once; its top ten account for about 8%. This clonotype was seen ten or more times. These same data were also listed under a study on T cells in Graves' hyperthyroidism and ophthalmopathy.

The source material was peripheral blood mononuclear cells (PBMCs), sampled at new diagnosis, from a patient treated with antithyroid drugs. The receptor was derived from a woman in her thirties or forties with Graves disease. This chain uses TRBV12-3 or TRBV12-4 with TRBJ1-1; D perhaps matches TRBD1 (6 bases). Here the CDR3 reads CASSPFTTGNTEAFF. DNA of the CDR3: TGTGCCAGCAGTCCATTCACGACAGGAAACACTGAAGCTTTCTTT.